A single sample is the source of the 16 T cell receptor beta chains below, sequenced in a study of OX40 agonist ivuxolimab in advanced cancers. TCRdb's copy holds only in-frame clones and misses some; the assay was immunoSEQ multiplex PCR. The sample holds 45,000 to 65,000 clones, 75% to 90% seen once. The sample in question was CD4+ or CD8+ T cells sorted from blood, obtained in a trial of the OX40 agonist ivuxolimab. These TCRs come from an adult with an advanced solid tumor such as melanoma, head and neck, liver or kidney cancer.

The V gene is TRBV6-1, the J gene TRBJ1-5; unclear D gene. Trimming shortened V by 6 bases and J by 0 bases, and 9 bases separated the two germline ends. The CDR3 consists of 14 residues. The germline V gene encodes CDR1 MNHNS and CDR2 SASEGT. CDR3 sequence reads: CASSGSYSNQPQHF. The CDR3 coding sequence is TGTGCCAGCAGCGGAAGCTATAGCAATCAGCCCCAGCATTTT.

DNA for the CDR3: TGTGCCAGCAGCGTATCGGGGGGCCGTATCGCCAATGAGCAGTTCTTC. This sequence encodes CASSVSGGRIANEQFF. This chain uses TRBV9 with TRBJ2-1; possible D gene TRBD2, 7 bases. Germline CDR1 reads SGDLS; CDR2 reads YYNGEE. V was cut by 1 base and J by 6 bases, with 17 bases left in between. The CDR3 is made up of 16 amino acids.

V usage is TRBV15 and J usage is TRBJ2-7, with D perhaps matching TRBD1 (5 bases). The CDR3 spans 15 residues. In germline, CDR1 is LNHNV, CDR2 YYDKDF (reference sequence). Trimming cost V 3 bases and J 2 bases, with 14 bases left between them. CDR3 sequence (DNA): TGTGCCACCAGCAGGCCCCAAGGACAAGCCTACGAGCAGTACTTC. This encodes CATSRPQGQAYEQYF.

Notes on this clone: A much larger clonotype is one base distant, so this may be a read error. The identical CDR3 is also encoded by other nucleotide sequences in the sample. This chain links TRBV4-1 with TRBJ1-2; the match to TRBD1 covers 7 bases. The CDR3 covers 15 residues. From germline, CDR1 is MGHRA and CDR2 YSYEKL. CDR3 nucleotide sequence: TGCGCCAGTAGCCGAGCAGGGGGATCGTACTATGGCTACACCTTC. It codes for CASSRAGGSYYGYTF.

This sequence joins TRBV7-9 and TRBJ1-2, with TRBD1 identical over 8 bases. The germline V gene has CDR1 SEHNR and CDR2 FQNEAQ (reference sequence). The CDR3 spans 14 residues. The V gene end was trimmed by 5 bases and the J gene end by 4 bases; junction bases not matched to a gene: 6. CDR3 in DNA: TGTGCCAGCAGCCTGACAGGGGCGGGCTATGGCTACACCTTC. Protein sequence: CASSLTGAGYGYTF.

This chain connects TRBV15 to TRBJ1-2, with 10 bases lining up with TRBD1. Unmatched junction bases numbered 7, after V lost 5 bases and J lost 7 bases. The germline V gene has CDR1 LNHNV and CDR2 YYDKDF (reference sequence). The CDR3 is made up of 14 amino acids. The CDR3 sequence is CATSSRDRGFGYTF. The CDR3 region has the DNA TGTGCCACCAGCTCCCGGGACAGGGGATTTGGCTACACCTTC. The full variable domain, its missing parts supplied by reference TRBV15 and TRBJ1-2, is DAMVIQNPRYQVTQFGKPVTLSCSQTLNHNVMYWYQQKSSQAPKLLFHYYDKDFNNEADTPDNFQSRRPNTSFCFLDIRSPGLGDTAMYLCATSSRDRGFGYTFGSGTRLTVV.

The chain carries TRBV11-2 and TRBJ2-7, with TRBD2 matching over 9 bases. This CDR3 is 19 amino acids long. The V and J ends lost 4 bases and 1 base, in that order; junction bases with no gene match: 17. The germline V gene encodes CDR1 SGHAT and CDR2 FQNNGV. CDR3 DNA sequence: TGTGCCAGCAGCTCCCGGCGGCTAGCGGGGCCAAAGGAGTCCTACGAGCAGTACTTC. Translating gives CASSSRRLAGPKESYEQYF.

The rearrangement uses TRBV10-1 and TRBJ2-2, with TRBD2 matching over 7 bases. V lost 3 bases to trimming and J lost 3 bases; unmatched junction nucleotides: 7. CDR1 is WNHNN, CDR2 SYGVQD, per germline (reference sequence). This CDR3 contains 16 residues. CDR3 in amino acids: CASSEDRTSYTGELFF. CDR3 nucleotides: TGCGCCAGCAGTGAAGATAGGACTAGTTACACCGGGGAGCTGTTTTTT.

This chain connects TRBV5-1 to TRBJ2-5, with TRBD1 as a possible D gene (5 bases). The end of the DNA aligns better with TRBJ2-7, so the J call may be wrong. CDR3 length: 13 residues. Germline loops: CDR1 SGHRS, CDR2 YFSETQ. The CDR3 sequence is CASSLVGRDEQYF. The DNA for the CDR3 is TGCGCCAGCAGCTTGGTGGGCAGGGACGAGCAGTACTTC.

This clone occurred a few times. The chain recombines TRBV2 with TRBJ2-1; 9 nucleotides agree with TRBD1. The V gene's germline CDR1 is SNHLY and CDR2 FYNNEI. V dropped 9 bases and J dropped 5; count of bases not matched to a gene: 5. CDR3 length equals 13 residues. CDR3 loop: CARAGTGNNEQFF. For the CDR3, the DNA is TGTGCCAGGGCAGGGACAGGGAACAATGAGCAGTTCTTC.

The J gene is TRBJ2-1, the V gene TRBV12-5; 12 bases line up with TRBD2. This CDR3 is 15 amino acids long. In germline, CDR1 is LGHNT, CDR2 FRNRAP. J lost 7 bases, V lost 1 base, and 2 bases had no gene match. This CDR3 is CASGLGLAGVNEQFF. The DNA of the CDR3 is TGTGCTAGTGGTTTGGGACTAGCGGGGGTGAATGAGCAGTTCTTC.

This clone has a single count. The rearrangement joins TRBV7-2 to TRBJ2-5, with D tentatively TRBD1 (5 bases). This CDR3 is built from 15 residues. Looked up from germline, CDR1 is SGHTA and CDR2 is FQGNSA. Trimming pared 1 base from V and 1 base from J, leaving 10 bases between. The CDR3 spells CASSLDGRGQETQYF. The DNA for the CDR3 is TGTGCCAGCAGCTTAGACGGTAGGGGCCAAGAGACCCAGTACTTC.

The chain recombines TRBV2 with TRBJ2-5; maybe TRBD2 (6 bases). Germline lookup yields CDR1 SNHLY and CDR2 FYNNEI. The length of the CDR3 is 16 residues. Between the trimmed V and J ends, which lost 3 bases and 1 base, there was a span of 15 bases. CDR3 nucleotide sequence: TGTGCCAGCAGTGACGGGGGTACCGTCCTCCAAGAGACCCAGTACTTC. This sequence encodes CASSDGGTVLQETQYF.

The rearrangement uses TRBV4-1 and TRBJ1-1; weak D call: TRBD1 (5 bases). Trimming took off 1 base at V and 0 bases at J, with 9 bases between the two ends. The CDR3 is 15 residues long. The germline gives CDR1 MGHRA, CDR2 YSYEKL. The CDR3 loop reads CASSQGGTVNTEAFF. The CDR3 DNA follows: TGCGCCAGCAGCCAAGGAGGGACCGTGAACACTGAAGCTTTCTTT.

A few counts support this clone. The chain recombines TRBV10-3 with TRBJ1-1, with a tentative D call TRBD1 (5 bases). The CDR3 consists of 15 residues. The germline CDR1 and CDR2 sequences are ENHRY and SYGVKD. The V end lost 0 bases, the J end lost 1 base, and 9 bases lay between the germline ends. Written as DNA, the CDR3 is TGTGCCATCAGTGAGTCGCTTGGGGGGAACACTGAAGCTTTCTTT. The encoded protein is CAISESLGGNTEAFF.

The V call is TRBV19, the J call TRBJ2-7; the D is unclear. Germline-derived CDR1 and CDR2 are LNHDA and SQIVND (reference sequence). This CDR3 has 17 residues. V shed 4 bases and J shed 0 bases, with 19 bases lying between them. In nucleotides, the CDR3 is TGTGCCAGTAGTACCTTTGCTGGGGTGGGGTCCTCCTACGAGCAGTACTTC. The encoded protein is CASSTFAGVGSSYEQYF.